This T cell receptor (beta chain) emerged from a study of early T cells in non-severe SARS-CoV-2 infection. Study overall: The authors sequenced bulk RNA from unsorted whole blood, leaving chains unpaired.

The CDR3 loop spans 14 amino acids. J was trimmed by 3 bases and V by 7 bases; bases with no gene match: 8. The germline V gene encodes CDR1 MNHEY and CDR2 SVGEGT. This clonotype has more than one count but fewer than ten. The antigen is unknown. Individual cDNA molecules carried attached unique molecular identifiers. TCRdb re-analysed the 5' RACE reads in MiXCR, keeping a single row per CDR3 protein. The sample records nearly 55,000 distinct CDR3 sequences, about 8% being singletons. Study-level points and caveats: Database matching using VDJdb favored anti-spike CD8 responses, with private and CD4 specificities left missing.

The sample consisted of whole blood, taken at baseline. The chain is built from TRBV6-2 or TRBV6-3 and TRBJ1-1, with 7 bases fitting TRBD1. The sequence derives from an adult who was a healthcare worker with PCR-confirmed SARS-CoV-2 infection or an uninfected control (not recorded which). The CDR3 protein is CASTVDRVYTEAFF. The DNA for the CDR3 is TGTGCCAGCACCGTAGACAGGGTGTACACTGAAGCTTTCTTT.